These 19 T cell receptor beta chains came from one sample sequenced in a study of T-cell reconstitution after alpha-beta-depleted transplantation in children. The TCRbeta library was prepared with unique molecular identifiers. TCRdb called the PCR reads again in MiXCR, with one record for every CDR3 protein. The sample holds over 150,000 distinct CDR3 sequences; around 10% are singletons and the top ten take roughly 13%. Here the sequenced sample was PBMCs, taken before TCRalphabeta/CD19-depleted stem cell transplant. The source of these receptors is a boy younger than 10 with acute myeloid leukemia, due to receive a stem cell transplant.

This clonotype was detected ten times or more. The chain carries TRBV28 and TRBJ2-7, with D perhaps matching TRBD2 (6 bases). CDR1 MDHEN and CDR2 SYDVKM come from the germline V gene. The CDR3 consists of 12 residues. Trimming took 5 bases from V and 4 from J, leaving 9 bases between them. The CDR3 DNA reads as TGTGCCAGCAGTACGGGACTTTACGAGCAGTACTTC. Translated: CASSTGLYEQYF.

This clonotype was recorded at least ten times. The V call is TRBV4-1, the J call TRBJ1-4, with TRBD1 matching over 7 bases. Germline V gives CDR1 MGHRA, CDR2 YSYEKL. This CDR3 comprises 17 residues. Trimming removed 0 bases from V and 8 bases from J; junction bases left unmatched: 12. The CDR3 loop is CASSQESDRVRQEKLFF. The CDR3 nucleotides read TGCGCCAGCAGCCAAGAATCCGACAGGGTTCGGCAGGAAAAACTGTTTTTT.

This clonotype was counted ten times or more. The chain carries TRBV20-1 and TRBJ2-1; TRBD2 might be the D (5 bases). From germline, CDR1 is DFQATT and CDR2 SNEGSKA (reference sequence). Deletions cut 5 bases from V and 7 bases from J, with 15 bases between. This CDR3 spans 13 amino acids. CDR3 nucleotides: TGCAGTGCTGACTGGCCGGGGATAAATGAGCAGTTCTTC. Translating it yields CSADWPGINEQFF.

The chain links TRBV20-1 to TRBJ2-1; 11 nucleotides match TRBD1. This CDR3 comprises 13 residues. Germline V lookup: CDR1 DFQATT, CDR2 SNEGSKA (reference sequence). V was clipped by 4 bases and J by 9 bases; unmatched bases: 5. CDR3 DNA sequence: TGCAGTGCTAAGGGACAGGGGGTCGGTGAGCAGTTCTTC. Protein product: CSAKGQGVGEQFF.

This clonotype was counted many times. This chain uses TRBV29-1 with TRBJ1-1; D gene ambiguous. Between the trimmed V and J ends, which lost 7 bases and 0 bases, there was a span of 15 bases. The V gene's germline CDR1 is SQVTM and CDR2 ANQGSEA. This CDR3 has 14 residues. The CDR3 DNA reads as TGCAGCGCCCTTACAATGGCCTTGAACACTGAAGCTTTCTTT. Translated: CSALTMALNTEAFF. The whole variable domain, remainder taken from reference TRBV29-1 and TRBJ1-1, is SAVISQKPSRDICQRGTSLTIQCQVDSQVTMMFWYRQQPGQSLTLIATANQGSEATYESGFVIDKFPISRPNLTFSTLTVSNMSPEDSSIYLCSALTMALNTEAFFGQGTRLTVV.

This clonotype was detected ten times or more. V gene TRBV5-1 combines with J gene TRBJ2-5; D uncertain. Trimming stripped 4 bases from V and 4 bases from J, with 14 bases between. The CDR3 is made up of 14 amino acids. From germline, CDR1 is SGHRS and CDR2 YFSETQ. The CDR3 is CASSPSKGSETQYF. The DNA for the CDR3 is TGCGCCAGCAGCCCCTCTAAGGGTTCAGAGACCCAGTACTTC.

To note about this clonotype: One junction end disagrees with the germline gene, perhaps due to a read error. The V call is TRBV27, the J call TRBJ2-2; maybe TRBD2 (5 bases). Germline loops: CDR1 MNHEY, CDR2 SMNVEV (reference sequence). The CDR3 is 12 amino acids. CDR3 nucleotides: TGTGCCAGCAGAAGGATCACCGGGGAGCCGTTTTTT. As protein: CASRRITGEPFF.

This clonotype was seen repeatedly, ten times or more. CDR3 DNA sequence: TGTGCCAGCAGCTTAGCCCATGGAGCCGACAGACTTAATTCACCCCTCCACTTT. Its translation is CASSLAHGADRLNSPLHF. This chain connects TRBV11-1 to TRBJ1-6, with D tentatively TRBD1 (5 bases). CDR1 is SGHAT and CDR2 is FQDESV in the germline V gene (reference sequence). The CDR3 is 18 amino acids. Trimming stripped 0 bases from V and 6 bases from J, with 18 bases between.

This clonotype has a count of ten or more. V gene TRBV5-4 combines with J gene TRBJ2-3; 8 nucleotides agree with TRBD2. CDR3 length equals 15 residues. CDR1 is SGHNT and CDR2 is YYREEE in the germline V gene (reference sequence). J was trimmed by 2 bases and V by 4 bases; bases with no gene match: 6. The CDR3 spells CASSRPLADTDTQYF. The CDR3, as DNA: TGTGCCAGCAGCCGACCACTAGCGGACACAGATACGCAGTATTTT.

Many counts were recorded for this clonotype. The J gene is TRBJ2-2, the V gene TRBV30, with 10 bases fitting TRBD1. Germline V gene data show CDR1 as GTSNPN and CDR2 as SVGIG (reference sequence). This CDR3 spans 15 amino acids. After removal of 3 bases from V and 6 bases from J, the junction contained 7 bases not matched to a gene. The CDR3 protein is CAWRGQGWVAGELFF. The CDR3 DNA reads as TGTGCCTGGAGGGGACAGGGGTGGGTTGCCGGGGAGCTGTTTTTT. Combining the CDR3 with reference TRBV30 and TRBJ2-2 gives the whole variable domain SQTIHQWPATLVQPVGSPLSLECTVEGTSNPNLYWYRQAAGRGLQLLFYSVGIGQISSEVPQNLSASRPQDRQFILSSKKLLLSDSGFYLCAWRGQGWVAGELFFGEGSRLTVL.

This clonotype was picked up many times. V and J are TRBV7-2 and TRBJ2-7; D unclear. V lost 1 base and J 0 bases, leaving 7 bases between the germline ends. This CDR3 spans 14 amino acids. Germline V gene data show CDR1 as SGHTA and CDR2 as FQGNSA. In DNA, the CDR3 is TGTGCCAGCAGCTTAGACATGGTCTCCTACGAGCAGTACGTC. Its protein product is CASSLDMVSYEQYV.

In this sample, this clonotype turned up many times. The chain carries TRBV29-1 and TRBJ2-1; TRBD2 agrees at 7 bases. CDR1 is SQVTM, CDR2 ANQGSEA, per germline. The CDR3 contains 13 residues. V gave up 3 bases and J gave up 4 bases; unmatched junction bases: 3. The CDR3 DNA sequence: TGCAGCGTTGAGTCTAGCGGATACAATGAGCAGTTCTTC. It codes for CSVESSGYNEQFF.

This clonotype has only a few counts. This rearrangement joins TRBV19 to TRBJ2-2, with D hard to call. CDR3 length equals 15 residues. Germline CDR1 reads LNHDA; CDR2 reads SQIVND (reference sequence). V lost 4 bases and J 0 bases, leaving 9 bases between the germline ends. DNA for the CDR3: TGTGCCAGTAGTAAGGACCGAGCGAACACCGGGGAGCTGTTTTTT. Residues: CASSKDRANTGELFF. Variable domain in full (rest from reference TRBV19 and TRBJ2-2): DGGITQSPKYLFRKEGQNVTLSCEQNLNHDAMYWYRQDPGQGLRLIYYSQIVNDFQKGDIAEGYSVSREKKESFPLTVTSAQKNPTAFYLCASSKDRANTGELFFGEGSRLTVL.

There are many counts of this clonotype. The V call is TRBV6-5, the J call TRBJ2-2; D unclear. The CDR3 covers 14 residues. Trimming cost V 7 bases and J 5 bases, with 14 bases left between them. In germline, CDR1 is MNHEY, CDR2 SVGAGI. CDR3 amino acids: CASTGPPRTGELFF. DNA of the CDR3: TGTGCCAGCACCGGGCCGCCCCGGACCGGGGAGCTGTTTTTT.

This clonotype has at least ten counts. V usage is TRBV3-1 and J usage is TRBJ1-3; the match to TRBD1 covers 7 bases. V gave up 4 bases and J gave up 2 bases; unmatched junction bases: 5. The germline CDR1 and CDR2 sequences are LGHDT and YNNKEL (reference sequence). The CDR3 loop spans 15 amino acids. CDR3 nucleotide sequence: TGTGCCAGCAGCCCTCGGGACAGAGCTGGAAACACCATATATTTT. Translated, it gives CASSPRDRAGNTIYF.

This clonotype was observed at least ten times. The gene calls are TRBV18 and TRBJ2-7, with D maybe TRBD2 (5 bases). Trimming took off 3 bases at V and 2 bases at J, with 8 bases between the two ends. CDR1 is KGHSH, CDR2 LQKENI, per germline. The CDR3 has 13 residues. Here the CDR3 DNA reads TGTGCCAGCTCACCGGCGAGGGCCTACGAGCAGTACGTC. Translation: CASSPARAYEQYV.

In this sample, this clonotype turned up many times. This chain uses TRBV6-5 with TRBJ2-2, with 9 bases matching TRBD1. V shed 4 bases, J shed 4 bases, and the junction held 4 bases outside the gene matches. The CDR3 sequence is 15 residues long. Germline V lookup: CDR1 MNHEY, CDR2 SVGAGI. CDR3 coding DNA: TGTGCCAGCAGTTTTAGGACAGGGGCCACCGGGGAGCTGTTTTTT. Its protein product is CASSFRTGATGELFF.

This clonotype was recorded at least ten times. The chain recombines TRBV12-3 or TRBV12-4 with TRBJ1-4; tentatively, D is TRBD1 (5 bases). The CDR3 length is 13 residues. Deletions cut 8 bases from V and 5 bases from J, with 12 bases between. In DNA, the CDR3 is TGTGCCAGCGGCCGGAGGGACAATGAAAAACTGTTTTTT. Translation: CASGRRDNEKLFF.

There are many counts of this clonotype. The V gene is TRBV9, the J gene TRBJ2-2; 9 bases are a match to TRBD2. CDR1 is SGDLS, CDR2 YYNGEE, per germline. The V and J ends lost 0 bases and 6 bases, in that order; junction bases with no gene match: 6. The CDR3 loop spans 16 amino acids. CDR3 amino acids: CASSVAGGRAPGELFF. The CDR3 DNA reads as TGTGCCAGCAGCGTAGCGGGCGGGAGGGCCCCCGGGGAGCTGTTTTTT.